The 12 T cell receptor beta chains reported below all come from one sample, sequenced in a study of blood T cell repertoires in COVID-19 (TCRdb year 2020). Receptors were amplified or captured by the immunoSEQ multiplex PCR assay. Here the immuneACCESS table is served through TCRdb, limited to in-frame sequences with V and J called. Missing clones are a known gap in these copies; in checked studies unresolved V genes cover under half, and the rest lacks a known reason. The sample table lists 470,000 or so clones, approximately 85% of them with a count of one. The ten largest clones take up more than 3% of the sample. Source material: peripheral blood. These receptors were taken from a human donor in a cohort sampled during active COVID-19.

The V gene is TRBV5-6, the J gene TRBJ1-2, with 7 bases fitting TRBD1. The germline CDR1 and CDR2 sequences are SGHDT and YYEEEE. V dropped 4 bases and J dropped 2; count of bases not matched to a gene: 2. This CDR3 region has 13 residues. CDR3 amino acids: CASSRDSNYGYTF. DNA for the CDR3: TGTGCCAGCAGCCGGGACAGCAACTATGGCTACACCTTC.

This clone was detected a few times. The genes are TRBV10-3 and TRBJ2-3; 10 bases line up with TRBD1. V lost 2 bases and J lost 6; bases outside the gene matches: 5. CDR3 length: 15 amino acids. Germline CDR1 reads ENHRY; CDR2 reads SYGVKD. CDR3 bases: TGTGCCATCAGTGAGGCGGGACAGGGGTTGGATACGCAGTATTTT. This translates into CAISEAGQGLDTQYF.

The CDR3 is CASSGPSSRLAGRDFSYNEQFF. The CDR3 region has the DNA TGTGCCAGCAGTGGACCCAGTAGCCGACTAGCGGGAAGAGATTTTTCCTACAATGAGCAGTTCTTC. The J gene is TRBJ2-1, the V gene TRBV2, with TRBD2 matching 11 bases. Germline-derived CDR1 and CDR2 are SNHLY and FYNNEI. Trimming took 4 bases from V and 1 from J; bases not matched to a gene: 21. CDR3 length equals 22 residues.

The genes are TRBV2 and TRBJ2-7, with D perhaps TRBD1 (5 bases). CDR3 length: 14 residues. V dropped 2 bases and J dropped 2 bases, with 10 bases sitting between them. CDR1 is SNHLY, CDR2 FYNNEI, per germline. The CDR3 bases are TGTGCCAGCAGTGAAAGGGGTAGGGCCTACGAGCAGTACTTC. Translation: CASSERGRAYEQYF.

J is TRBJ2-5 and V is TRBV7-2; 7 bases agree with TRBD2. Losses at the gene ends were 3 bases for V and 5 bases for J; bases not matched to a gene: 12. This CDR3 comprises 16 residues. From germline, CDR1 is SGHTA and CDR2 FQGNSA. This CDR3 is CASSFGGDYRLETQYF. The CDR3, as DNA: TGTGCCAGCAGCTTTGGGGGGGACTACCGCCTCGAGACCCAGTACTTC.

This clone was observed a handful of times. The chain employs TRBV10-1 and TRBJ1-2, with D tentatively TRBD1 (6 bases). Germline CDR1 WNHNN, CDR2 SYGVQD (reference sequence). This CDR3 has 14 residues. The V gene lost 10 bases and the J gene lost 6 bases, with 21 bases spanning the gap. The CDR3 DNA reads as TGCGCCACTACAATACAGGGCCGATCGGATGGCTACACCTTC. This translates into CATTIQGRSDGYTF.

The V gene is TRBV19, the J gene TRBJ1-5; perhaps TRBD1 as D (5 bases). This CDR3 region has 15 residues. Germline-derived CDR1 and CDR2 are LNHDA and SQIVND (reference sequence). V was shortened by 7 bases and J by 5 bases, with 18 bases between the two germline ends. CDR3 coding DNA: TGTGCCAGTACTACCCCCGTGGGGGGACATCAGCCCCAGCATTTT. Translating gives CASTTPVGGHQPQHF.

Notes on this clone: The sample carries other DNA sequences with the same CDR3. The chain has TRBV6-5 and TRBJ1-2; the D gene is possibly TRBD1 (5 bases). Germline lookup yields CDR1 MNHEY and CDR2 SVGAGI. Trimming shortened V by 0 bases and J by 0 bases, and 8 bases separated the two germline ends. This CDR3 has 15 residues. In nucleotides, the CDR3 is TGTGCCAGCAGTTACTCGCGGGGCGCTAACTATGGCTACACCTTC. It codes for CASSYSRGANYGYTF.

This chain joins TRBV4-2 and TRBJ2-2; 8 nucleotides align to TRBD1. With V trimmed by 6 bases and J by 8 bases, 14 bases remained unmatched. Per germline, CDR1 LGHNA and CDR2 YNFKEQ. This CDR3 is 16 amino acids long. The CDR3 spells CASRLLTGALTGELFF. In nucleotides, the CDR3 is TGTGCCAGCAGGCTACTGACAGGGGCCTTAACGGGGGAGCTGTTTTTT.

This chain joins TRBV5-6 and TRBJ2-3; 8 bases align to TRBD2. V shed 2 bases and J 1 base; nucleotides not matched to a gene: 6. CDR1 is SGHDT, CDR2 YYEEEE, per germline. The CDR3 is 16 residues long. Written as DNA, the CDR3 is TGTGCCAGCAGCTTTGGTTTAGCGGGACGCACAGATACGCAGTATTTT. Amino acid sequence: CASSFGLAGRTDTQYF.

The J gene is TRBJ1-1, the V gene TRBV10-1; D call uncertain. This CDR3 has 13 residues. Trimming took 0 bases from V and 1 from J, leaving 3 bases between them. Looked up from germline, CDR1 is WNHNN and CDR2 is SYGVQD (reference sequence). The CDR3 loop reads CASSESGNTEAFF. CDR3 coding DNA: TGCGCCAGCAGTGAGTCCGGGAACACTGAAGCTTTCTTT.

The rearrangement joins TRBV7-8 to TRBJ1-2; D gene uncertain. Germline CDR1 SGHVS, CDR2 FQNEAQ. Deletions cut 1 base from V and 5 bases from J, with 14 bases between. This CDR3 comprises 15 residues. CDR3 sequence: CASSLDFVAGYGYTF. CDR3 sequence (DNA): TGTGCCAGCAGCTTAGATTTCGTGGCAGGTTATGGCTACACCTTC.